This TCR beta chain was sequenced during a study of CD8+ T cells in alopecia areata (dated by TCRdb to between 2018 and 2020). Looking at the study overall: The treated patients took part in an open-label pilot trial in which moderate-to-severe alopecia areata was treated with oral tofacitinib at 5 to 10 mg twice daily. Patients received tofacitinib for 6 to 18 months and were then followed off drug for 6 months to check for delayed response and recurrence. Disease severity in treated patients was measured with the SALT score, which quantifies the percentage of affected scalp surface area. The study used high-throughput TCRbeta sequencing to examine T cell clonal expansion in alopecia areata, in both the C3H/HeJ mouse model and human patients. On the human side, TCRbeta sequencing was run on scalp tissue and on sorted CD4+ and CD8+ peripheral blood T cells from healthy controls and from alopecia areata patients with either patchy or totalis/universalis disease. Biopsies were taken from tofacitinib-treated patients at baseline and at 4 and 24 weeks of treatment, and a later scalp biopsy was taken in several of the tofacitinib-treated patients. Scalp clonality was compared among normal scalp (n=4), patchy alopecia areata scalp (n=8), and alopecia totalis/universalis scalp (n=8). RNA was extracted with the PAXgene miRNA kit for fixed scalp, the miRNeasy kit for PBMCs, and the RNeasy kit for mouse skin. TCRbeta CDR3 regions were amplified by immunoSEQ multiplex PCR using 35 Vbeta forward and 13 Jbeta reverse primers. Overall study results and their limits: Higher clonality and more expanded CD8+ clones were observed in lesional scalp than in normal scalp, particularly in alopecia totalis/universalis, a finding suggestive of antigenic drive. Many expanded lesional clones were found to persist in scalp and blood during tofacitinib treatment, and relapse after treatment cessation may be partly explained by this persistence. Resident alphabeta T cells in normal human skin are also sequenced, complicating scalp TCR repertoire analysis, unlike mouse skin dominated by gammadelta T cells. Tofacitinib significantly lowered scalp clonality and the number of expanded CD8+ clones among the top 100 scalp clones. Shared TCR sequences between patients were less evident than in mice, which may be partly attributable to HLA diversity in the patient population. Because the treated cohort was small and included a single nonresponder, larger studies are needed to assess links between baseline CD8+ expansion and response.

This clone has more than one count but fewer than ten. Its antigen is not yet known. No per-base quality is available; no much larger clone lies one base away. The library was obtained by the immunoSEQ multiplex PCR assay. For TCR sequencing, RNA was extracted from every sample and reverse transcribed into cDNA to serve as template. SuperScript III was used for first-strand cDNA synthesis, primed with a 2:1 mix of oligo-dT and random hexamers. A synthetic immune receptor repertoire was used to assess amplification bias, and residual bias was removed computationally. The source study handled its data this way. After raw reads were preprocessed to remove errors, the CDR3 was defined following IMGT conventions as running from the conserved cysteine to phenylalanine. Clonality was computed as 1 minus the Shannon entropy, with the entropy normalized by log2 of the number of productive unique TCRs. Whether scalp clones were CD4 or CD8 was inferred by matching scalp TCRbeta sequences against CD4 and CD8 repertoires sorted from blood. In its TCRdb copy, this immuneACCESS table keeps in-frame sequences only and misses some clones. Where compared with another copy, unresolved V genes explain less than half of these, and the others have no known cause. V and J calls and clone size come straight from that table; D and trimming were deduced from the DNA. Recorded for this sample are fewer than 100,000 clones; approximately 66% of them occurred a single time. Clones ranked in the top ten supply roughly 16% of the sample.

The time point label corresponds to: less than five weeks on oral tofacitinib. According to the study, the label for this sample's treatment or condition signals: oral pan-JAK inhibitor, 5-10 mg twice daily. Lesional scalp punch biopsies and peripheral blood were collected from alopecia areata patients. PBMCs were isolated by density centrifugation and stained for CD3, CD4 and CD8, after which CD4+ and CD8+ T cells were sorted on a FACSAria. The sample consisted of CD8+ T cells sorted from blood, taken at week 4, from a patient treated with tofacitinib. The sequence was obtained from a human donor with alopecia areata.

CDR3 reads: CSVQTGERSPLHF. The DNA reads as follows: TGCAGCGTTCAGACAGGGGAACGTTCACCCCTCCACTTT. Recombination joined TRBV29-1 with TRBJ1-6; 8 of the junction bases match TRBD1. Clipping removes 5 bases from V and 9 bases from J, with 6 as the unmatched junction base count. From a lookup of the germline V gene, CDR1 and CDR2 are SQVTM and ANQGSEA. The CDR3 runs 13 amino acids, cysteine and phenylalanine included. Only the CDR3 region is kept as DNA, spanning 39 bases read in frame from base 1.